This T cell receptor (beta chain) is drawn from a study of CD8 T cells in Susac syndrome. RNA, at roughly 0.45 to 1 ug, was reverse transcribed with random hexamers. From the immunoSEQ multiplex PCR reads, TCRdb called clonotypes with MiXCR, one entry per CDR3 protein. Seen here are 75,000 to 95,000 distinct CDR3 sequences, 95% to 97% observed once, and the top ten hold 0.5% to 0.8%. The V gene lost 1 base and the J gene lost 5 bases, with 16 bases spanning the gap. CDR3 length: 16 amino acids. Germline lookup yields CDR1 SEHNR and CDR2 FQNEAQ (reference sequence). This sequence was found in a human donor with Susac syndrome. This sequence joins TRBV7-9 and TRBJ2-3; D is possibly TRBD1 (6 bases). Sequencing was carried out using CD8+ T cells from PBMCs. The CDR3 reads CASSLGDRPTRDTQYF. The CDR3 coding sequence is TGTGCCAGCAGCTTAGGAGACAGGCCAACCCGAGATACGCAGTATTTT.